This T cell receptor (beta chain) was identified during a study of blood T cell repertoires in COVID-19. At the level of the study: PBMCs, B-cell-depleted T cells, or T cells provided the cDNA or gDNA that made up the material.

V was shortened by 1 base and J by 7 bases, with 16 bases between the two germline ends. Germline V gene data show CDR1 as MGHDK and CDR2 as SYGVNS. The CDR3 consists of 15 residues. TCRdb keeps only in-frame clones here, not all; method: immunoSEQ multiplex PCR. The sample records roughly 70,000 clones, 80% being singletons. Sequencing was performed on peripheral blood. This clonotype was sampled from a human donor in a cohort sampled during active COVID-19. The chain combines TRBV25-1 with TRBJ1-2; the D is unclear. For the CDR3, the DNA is TGTGCCAGCAGTGAATTTGAGGGCGGGCCTCGTGGCTACACCTTC. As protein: CASSEFEGGPRGYTF.